This is a list of T cell receptor beta chains from one sample in a study of graft-versus-host responses after intestinal transplantation. Data came from immunoSEQ multiplex PCR; TCRdb stores just in-frame clones and leaves some out. This table holds fewer than 20,000 clones, roughly 78% found once. This specimen was ileum tissue, taken roughly 100 days after intestinal transplant. The receptors derive from a human patient who received an intestinal transplant, so some T cells may come from the graft donor. Both conserved end residues are part of each CDR3. Each record gives: D gene, V gene, J gene, clone size, CDR3 protein, CDR3 DNA. A D gene is named only where the DNA matches it firmly. Rows may omit the clone size; those that give it use once, few, many or a size class.

D gene: NA
V gene: TRBV6-6
J gene: TRBJ2-7
clone size: NA
CDR3 protein: CASRSGASSSYEQYF
CDR3 DNA: TGTGCCAGCAGGTCCGGGGCCTCATCCTCCTACGAGCAGTACTTC

D gene: TRBD2
V gene: TRBV5-3
J gene: TRBJ2-1
clone size: NA
CDR3 protein: CARSSPSGRPYNEQFF
CDR3 DNA: TGTGCCAGAAGCTCACCTAGCGGGAGACCCTACAATGAGCAGTTCTTC

D gene: NA
V gene: TRBV4-1
J gene: TRBJ1-2
clone size: NA
CDR3 protein: CASSESRVRYGYTF
CDR3 DNA: TGCGCCAGCAGCGAAAGCAGGGTCCGGTATGGCTACACCTTC

D gene: NA
V gene: TRBV7-9
J gene: TRBJ2-7
clone size: NA
CDR3 protein: CASSRQGYEQYF
CDR3 DNA: TGTGCCAGCAGCCGTCAGGGCTACGAGCAGTACTTC

D gene: NA
V gene: TRBV6-6
J gene: TRBJ2-7
clone size: NA
CDR3 protein: CASSYLHLGYYEQYF
CDR3 DNA: TGTGCCAGCAGTTACTTGCACTTGGGCTACTACGAGCAGTACTTC

D gene: NA
V gene: TRBV28
J gene: TRBJ1-3
clone size: NA
CDR3 protein: CASSFSGLYTIYF
CDR3 DNA: TGTGCCAGCAGTTTCTCGGGGTTGTACACCATATATTTT

D gene: NA
V gene: TRBV21-1
J gene: TRBJ1-1
clone size: NA
CDR3 protein: CASSNPIVWEPEAFF
CDR3 DNA: TGTGCCAGCAGCAACCCCATCGTTTGGGAGCCTGAAGCTTTCTTT

D gene: NA
V gene: TRBV7-2
J gene: TRBJ1-1
clone size: NA
CDR3 protein: CASSFLGQFLNTEAFF
CDR3 DNA: TGTGCCAGCAGCTTCTTAGGACAGTTTTTGAACACTGAAGCTTTCTTT

D gene: NA
V gene: TRBV6-1
J gene: TRBJ1-4
clone size: NA
CDR3 protein: CASSEGRWRLFF
CDR3 DNA: TGTGCCAGCAGTGAGGGTCGCTGGCGGTTGTTTTTT

D gene: TRBD2
V gene: TRBV5-5
J gene: TRBJ2-2
clone size: NA
CDR3 protein: CASSSGTSGPWGGELFF
CDR3 DNA: TGTGCCAGCAGCTCCGGGACTAGCGGACCTTGGGGCGGGGAGCTGTTTTTT

D gene: NA
V gene: TRBV5-1
J gene: TRBJ2-1
clone size: NA
CDR3 protein: CASSGVGSSYNEQFF
CDR3 DNA: TGCGCCAGCAGCGGGGTGGGGAGCTCCTACAATGAGCAGTTCTTC

D gene: TRBD2
V gene: TRBV30
J gene: TRBJ2-2
clone size: NA
CDR3 protein: CAWSVLREHTGELFF
CDR3 DNA: TGTGCCTGGAGTGTACTGCGGGAGCACACCGGGGAGCTGTTTTTT

D gene: TRBD2
V gene: TRBV4-1
J gene: TRBJ2-2
clone size: once
CDR3 protein: CANSQVTGLTHTGELFF
CDR3 DNA: TGCGCCAACAGCCAAGTCACGGGACTAACCCACACCGGGGAGCTGTTTTTT

D gene: TRBD2
V gene: TRBV7-3
J gene: TRBJ2-1
clone size: NA
CDR3 protein: CASSLTGTSNEQFF
CDR3 DNA: TGTGCCAGCAGCTTAACCGGGACTAGCAATGAGCAGTTCTTC

D gene: NA
V gene: TRBV7-9
J gene: TRBJ1-4
clone size: few
CDR3 protein: CASSLEGPVSEKLFF
CDR3 DNA: TGTGCCAGCAGCTTGGAGGGGCCCGTCTCTGAAAAACTGTTTTTT

D gene: NA
V gene: TRBV5-1
J gene: TRBJ2-7
clone size: medium-sized
CDR3 protein: CASSPTISYEQYF
CDR3 DNA: TGCGCCAGCAGCCCGACTATCTCCTACGAGCAGTACTTC

D gene: TRBD2
V gene: TRBV7-3
J gene: TRBJ2-1
clone size: NA
CDR3 protein: CASSLLAGAYNEQFF
CDR3 DNA: TGTGCCAGCAGCTTACTAGCGGGGGCCTACAATGAGCAGTTCTTC

D gene: NA
V gene: TRBV7-3
J gene: TRBJ1-2
clone size: few
CDR3 protein: CASSTSGKSYTF
CDR3 DNA: TGTGCCAGCAGCACATCAGGGAAGTCCTACACCTTC

D gene: NA
V gene: TRBV11-1
J gene: TRBJ2-7
clone size: NA
CDR3 protein: CASALSYEQYF
CDR3 DNA: TGTGCCAGCGCTCTCTCCTACGAGCAGTACTTC

D gene: TRBD1
V gene: TRBV9
J gene: TRBJ1-6
clone size: NA
CDR3 protein: CASSRDSLLSPLHF
CDR3 DNA: TGTGCCAGCAGCCGGGACAGCCTCCTTTCACCCCTCCACTTT

D gene: NA
V gene: TRBV5-4
J gene: TRBJ2-6
clone size: NA
CDR3 protein: CASGAPSGANVLTF
CDR3 DNA: TGTGCCAGCGGGGCCCCCTCTGGGGCCAACGTCCTGACTTTC

D gene: TRBD1
V gene: TRBV6-5
J gene: TRBJ2-7
clone size: NA
CDR3 protein: CASSYFTGAREQYF
CDR3 DNA: TGTGCCAGCAGTTACTTTACAGGGGCGAGGGAGCAGTACTTC

D gene: TRBD1
V gene: TRBV7-3
J gene: TRBJ2-3
clone size: NA
CDR3 protein: CASSLGTGADTQYF
CDR3 DNA: TGTGCCAGCAGCTTAGGGACAGGGGCAGATACGCAGTATTTT

D gene: NA
V gene: TRBV9
J gene: TRBJ2-6
clone size: NA
CDR3 protein: CASSVITGPRSGANVLTF
CDR3 DNA: TGTGCCAGCAGCGTAATAACAGGGCCCCGCTCTGGGGCCAACGTCCTGACTTTC

D gene: TRBD1
V gene: TRBV11-2
J gene: TRBJ1-1
clone size: once
CDR3 protein: CASSLVARTGGNTEAFF
CDR3 DNA: TGTGCCAGCAGCTTAGTAGCTCGGACAGGGGGGAACACTGAAGCTTTCTTT

D gene: TRBD1
V gene: TRBV27
J gene: TRBJ1-2
clone size: NA
CDR3 protein: CASSTGTGANYGYTF
CDR3 DNA: TGTGCCAGCAGTACAGGGACAGGGGCAAACTATGGCTACACCTTC

D gene: NA
V gene: TRBV6-5
J gene: TRBJ2-7
clone size: NA
CDR3 protein: CASSEGPLHYEQYF
CDR3 DNA: TGTGCCAGCAGTGAAGGTCCCCTTCACTACGAGCAGTACTTC

D gene: NA
V gene: TRBV28
J gene: TRBJ2-7
clone size: NA
CDR3 protein: CASSFSFGAREQYF
CDR3 DNA: TGTGCCAGCAGTTTCTCATTCGGAGCGAGGGAGCAGTACTTC

D gene: TRBD2
V gene: TRBV28
J gene: TRBJ2-2
clone size: NA
CDR3 protein: CASSFSGTSGSLNTGELFF
CDR3 DNA: TGTGCCAGCAGTTTTTCCGGGACTAGCGGGAGTCTGAACACCGGGGAGCTGTTTTTT

D gene: NA
V gene: TRBV7-6
J gene: TRBJ2-7
clone size: NA
CDR3 protein: CASSQSDSLGMYEQYF
CDR3 DNA: TGTGCCAGCAGCCAATCGGACTCGCTCGGGATGTACGAGCAGTACTTC

D gene: NA
V gene: TRBV28
J gene: TRBJ2-1
clone size: NA
CDR3 protein: CASSPRDPSGYLDEQFF
CDR3 DNA: TGTGCCAGCAGTCCACGGGACCCCAGCGGGTATTTGGATGAGCAGTTCTTC

D gene: NA
V gene: TRBV19
J gene: TRBJ2-2
clone size: NA
CDR3 protein: CASSIFYTGELFF
CDR3 DNA: TGTGCCAGTAGTATCTTCTACACCGGGGAGCTGTTTTTT

D gene: NA
V gene: TRBV7-2
J gene: TRBJ1-4
clone size: NA
CDR3 protein: CASSRSPGLTNEKLFF
CDR3 DNA: TGTGCCAGCAGCAGAAGTCCTGGTCTAACTAATGAAAAACTGTTTTTT

D gene: NA
V gene: TRBV5-5
J gene: TRBJ2-7
clone size: NA
CDR3 protein: CASSTRGRDLYEQYF
CDR3 DNA: TGTGCCAGCAGCACTCGGGGGCGCGATCTGTACGAGCAGTACTTC

D gene: NA
V gene: TRBV4-2
J gene: TRBJ2-7
clone size: once
CDR3 protein: CASSQEEASSYEQYF
CDR3 DNA: TGTGCCAGCAGCCAAGAGGAAGCGTCGTCCTACGAGCAGTACTTC

D gene: TRBD2
V gene: TRBV15
J gene: TRBJ2-7
clone size: NA
CDR3 protein: CATSAGLAGGYEQYF
CDR3 DNA: TGTGCCACCAGCGCCGGACTAGCGGGAGGGTACGAGCAGTACTTC

D gene: NA
V gene: TRBV11-2
J gene: TRBJ2-1
clone size: NA
CDR3 protein: CASSSQAGSYNEQFF
CDR3 DNA: TGTGCCAGCAGCTCTCAGGCCGGCTCCTACAATGAGCAGTTCTTC

D gene: TRBD2
V gene: TRBV28
J gene: TRBJ2-7
clone size: NA
CDR3 protein: CASSLGTSDNEQYF
CDR3 DNA: TGTGCCAGCAGTTTGGGGACTAGCGACAACGAGCAGTACTTC

D gene: TRBD2
V gene: TRBV10-3
J gene: TRBJ2-7
clone size: NA
CDR3 protein: CATRLAGYEQYF
CDR3 DNA: TGTGCCACCCGACTAGCGGGGTACGAGCAGTACTTC

D gene: NA
V gene: TRBV11-2
J gene: TRBJ2-3
clone size: once
CDR3 protein: CASSLVMWTLADTQYF
CDR3 DNA: TGTGCCAGCAGCTTAGTCATGTGGACCCTAGCAGATACGCAGTATTTT

D gene: TRBD1
V gene: TRBV7-9
J gene: TRBJ1-2
clone size: NA
CDR3 protein: CASSLAGGDYGYTF
CDR3 DNA: TGTGCCAGCAGCTTGGCAGGGGGCGACTATGGCTACACCTTC

D gene: TRBD2
V gene: TRBV19
J gene: TRBJ2-2
clone size: NA
CDR3 protein: CASSIELDLAGENTGELFF
CDR3 DNA: TGTGCCAGTAGTATAGAATTAGATCTAGCGGGCGAGAACACCGGGGAGCTGTTTTTT

D gene: NA
V gene: TRBV15
J gene: TRBJ2-1
clone size: NA
CDR3 protein: CATSRGWRDTGNNEQFF
CDR3 DNA: TGTGCCACCAGCAGAGGGTGGCGCGACACGGGCAACAATGAGCAGTTCTTC

D gene: NA
V gene: TRBV28
J gene: TRBJ1-5
clone size: NA
CDR3 protein: CASSYTGTYSNQPQHF
CDR3 DNA: TGTGCCAGCAGTTATACCGGGACGTATAGCAATCAGCCCCAGCATTTT

D gene: NA
V gene: TRBV10-1
J gene: TRBJ2-1
clone size: NA
CDR3 protein: CASSESGSSYNEQFF
CDR3 DNA: TGCGCCAGCAGTGAGTCCGGGAGCTCCTACAATGAGCAGTTCTTC

D gene: NA
V gene: TRBV6-1
J gene: TRBJ1-4
clone size: NA
CDR3 protein: CASSGAGTLSWEKLFF
CDR3 DNA: TGTGCCAGCAGTGGGGCCGGGACACTCAGTTGGGAAAAACTGTTTTTT

D gene: NA
V gene: TRBV29-1
J gene: TRBJ2-1
clone size: NA
CDR3 protein: CSVEAGVGYNEQFF
CDR3 DNA: TGCAGCGTTGAAGCAGGGGTCGGCTACAATGAGCAGTTCTTC

D gene: NA
V gene: TRBV7-6
J gene: TRBJ2-5
clone size: NA
CDR3 protein: CASSLEPRRETQYF
CDR3 DNA: TGTGCCAGCAGCCTAGAACCTCGGAGGGAGACCCAGTACTTC

D gene: TRBD1
V gene: TRBV19
J gene: TRBJ1-1
clone size: NA
CDR3 protein: CASSIGRGPEAFF
CDR3 DNA: TGTGCCAGTAGTATTGGCAGGGGGCCTGAAGCTTTCTTT

D gene: TRBD1
V gene: TRBV9
J gene: TRBJ2-7
clone size: once
CDR3 protein: CASSVEDRGTYEQYF
CDR3 DNA: TGTGCCAGCAGCGTAGAGGACAGGGGGACGTACGAGCAGTACTTC

D gene: NA
V gene: TRBV5-1
J gene: TRBJ2-4
clone size: NA
CDR3 protein: CASSLALDGKNIQYF
CDR3 DNA: TGCGCCAGCAGCTTGGCCCTGGATGGCAAAAACATTCAGTACTTC

D gene: TRBD1
V gene: TRBV25-1
J gene: TRBJ2-5
clone size: NA
CDR3 protein: CASSEGDRGQETQYF
CDR3 DNA: TGTGCCAGCAGTGAAGGGGACAGGGGGCAAGAGACCCAGTACTTC

D gene: NA
V gene: TRBV5-1
J gene: TRBJ2-7
clone size: NA
CDR3 protein: CASSWVYEQYF
CDR3 DNA: TGCGCCAGCAGCTGGGTCTACGAGCAGTACTTC

D gene: TRBD1
V gene: TRBV2
J gene: TRBJ2-7
clone size: NA
CDR3 protein: CASSETMGTDSYEQYF
CDR3 DNA: TGTGCCAGCAGCGAAACGATGGGGACAGACTCCTACGAGCAGTACTTC

D gene: TRBD2
V gene: TRBV19
J gene: TRBJ2-1
clone size: NA
CDR3 protein: CASSIWTGGNSEQFF
CDR3 DNA: TGTGCCAGTAGTATATGGACGGGAGGAAACAGTGAGCAGTTCTTC

D gene: NA
V gene: TRBV2
J gene: TRBJ2-4
clone size: NA
CDR3 protein: CASSGGRLAKNIQYF
CDR3 DNA: TGTGCCAGCAGTGGGGGACGGTTAGCCAAAAACATTCAGTACTTC